This paragraph reports one TCR beta chain. The CDR3 totals 15 residues. CDR1 and CDR2 (germline): MGHDK, SYGVNS. V lost 3 bases and J 4 bases, leaving 10 bases between the germline ends. These data come from a study of OX40 agonist ivuxolimab in advanced cancers. Overall study context: The study enrolled dose-escalation patients with hepatocellular carcinoma, melanoma, renal cell or head and neck cancer. In three patients, partial responses were observed, one with hepatocellular carcinoma and two with cutaneous melanoma.

Sequencing was performed with immunoSEQ multiplex PCR; in TCRdb, only in-frame clones are kept and a portion is missing. The sample records fewer than 45,000 clones, approximately 90% being singletons. The rearrangement links TRBV25-1 to TRBJ1-6; no clear D gene. The sample here was CD4+ or CD8+ T cells sorted from blood, taken in a trial of the OX40 agonist ivuxolimab. The origin of this receptor is an adult with an advanced solid tumor such as melanoma, head and neck, liver or kidney cancer. CDR3: CASSDKTVYNSPLHF. DNA of the CDR3: TGTGCCAGCAGTGATAAGACGGTTTATAATTCACCCCTCCACTTT.